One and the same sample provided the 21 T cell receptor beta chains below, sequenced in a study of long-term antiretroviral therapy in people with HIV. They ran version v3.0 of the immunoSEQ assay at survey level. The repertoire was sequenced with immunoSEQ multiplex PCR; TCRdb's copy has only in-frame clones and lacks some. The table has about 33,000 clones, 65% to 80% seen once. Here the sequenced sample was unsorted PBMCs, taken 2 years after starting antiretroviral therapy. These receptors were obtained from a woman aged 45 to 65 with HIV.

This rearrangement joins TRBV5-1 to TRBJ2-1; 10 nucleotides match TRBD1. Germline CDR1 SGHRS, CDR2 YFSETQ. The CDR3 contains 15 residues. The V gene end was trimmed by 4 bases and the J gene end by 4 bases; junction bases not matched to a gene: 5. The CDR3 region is CASSGRDRGYNEQFF. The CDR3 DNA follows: TGCGCCAGCAGCGGCCGGGACAGGGGTTACAATGAGCAGTTCTTC.

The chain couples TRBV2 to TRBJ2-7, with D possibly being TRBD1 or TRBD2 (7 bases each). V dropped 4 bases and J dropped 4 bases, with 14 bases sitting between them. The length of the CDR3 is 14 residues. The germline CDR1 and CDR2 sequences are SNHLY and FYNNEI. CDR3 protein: CASSAARGGYEQYF. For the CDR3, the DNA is TGTGCCAGCAGTGCAGCCAGGGGGGGTTACGAGCAGTACTTC.

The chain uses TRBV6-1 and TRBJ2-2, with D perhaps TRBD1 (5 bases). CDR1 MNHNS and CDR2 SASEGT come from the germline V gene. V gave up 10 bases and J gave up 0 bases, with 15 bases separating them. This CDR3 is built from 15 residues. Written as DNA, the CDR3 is TGTGCCATCCGGCTCAGGGTCGCGAACACCGGGGAGCTGTTTTTT. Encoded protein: CAIRLRVANTGELFF.

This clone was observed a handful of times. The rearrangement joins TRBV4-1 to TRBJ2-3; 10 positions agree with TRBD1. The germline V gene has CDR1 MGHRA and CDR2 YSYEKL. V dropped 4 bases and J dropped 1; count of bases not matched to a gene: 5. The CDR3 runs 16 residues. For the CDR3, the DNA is TGCGCCAGCAGCCGGGAGGGGACAGGGGGCACAGATACGCAGTATTTT. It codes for CASSREGTGGTDTQYF.

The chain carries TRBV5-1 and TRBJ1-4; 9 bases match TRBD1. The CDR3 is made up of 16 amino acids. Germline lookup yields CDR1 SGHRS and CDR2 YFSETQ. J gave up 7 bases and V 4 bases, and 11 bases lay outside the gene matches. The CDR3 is CASSQNRQGEFEKLFF. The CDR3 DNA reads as TGCGCCAGCAGCCAAAACCGACAGGGGGAATTTGAAAAACTGTTTTTT.

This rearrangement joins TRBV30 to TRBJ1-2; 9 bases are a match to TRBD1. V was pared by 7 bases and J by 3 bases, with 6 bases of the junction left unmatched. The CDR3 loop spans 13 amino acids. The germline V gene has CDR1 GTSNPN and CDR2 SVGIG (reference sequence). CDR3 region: CAFHRGRDYGYTF. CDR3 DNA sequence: TGTGCCTTTCACAGGGGGCGCGACTATGGCTACACCTTC.

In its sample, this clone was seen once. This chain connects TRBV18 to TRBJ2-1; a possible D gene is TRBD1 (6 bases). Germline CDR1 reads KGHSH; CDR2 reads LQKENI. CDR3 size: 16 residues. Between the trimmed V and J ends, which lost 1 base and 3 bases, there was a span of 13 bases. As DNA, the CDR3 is TGTGCCAGCTCACCACTGGACAGAAAGAACTACAATGAGCAGTTCTTC. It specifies CASSPLDRKNYNEQFF.

The CDR3, as DNA: TGTGCCAGCAGCCTAGAGACAGGGGAGACCGGGGAGCTGTTTTTT. Protein: CASSLETGETGELFF. The chain has TRBV5-6 and TRBJ2-2, with 8 bases fitting TRBD1. CDR3 size: 15 residues. Germline CDR1 and CDR2: SGHDT and YYEEEE. V lost 4 bases to trimming and J lost 5 bases; unmatched junction nucleotides: 7.

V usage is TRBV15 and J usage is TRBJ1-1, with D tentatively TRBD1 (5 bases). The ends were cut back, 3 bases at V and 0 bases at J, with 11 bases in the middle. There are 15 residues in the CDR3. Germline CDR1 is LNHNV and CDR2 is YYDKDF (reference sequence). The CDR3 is CATSSQGGLNTEAFF. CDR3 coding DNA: TGTGCCACCAGCAGTCAGGGAGGCCTGAACACTGAAGCTTTCTTT.

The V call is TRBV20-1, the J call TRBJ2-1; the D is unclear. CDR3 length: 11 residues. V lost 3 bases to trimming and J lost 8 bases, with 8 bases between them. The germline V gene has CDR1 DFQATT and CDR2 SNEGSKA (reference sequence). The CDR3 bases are TGCAGTGCTAGTGCAGAGTATGAGCAGTTCTTC. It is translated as CSASAEYEQFF.

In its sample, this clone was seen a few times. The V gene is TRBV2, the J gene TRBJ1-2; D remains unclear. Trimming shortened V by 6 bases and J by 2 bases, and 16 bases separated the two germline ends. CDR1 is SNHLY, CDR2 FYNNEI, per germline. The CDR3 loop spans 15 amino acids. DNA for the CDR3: TGTGCCAGCAGCCCGAGCCACCACCTAAACTATGGCTACACCTTC. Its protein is CASSPSHHLNYGYTF.

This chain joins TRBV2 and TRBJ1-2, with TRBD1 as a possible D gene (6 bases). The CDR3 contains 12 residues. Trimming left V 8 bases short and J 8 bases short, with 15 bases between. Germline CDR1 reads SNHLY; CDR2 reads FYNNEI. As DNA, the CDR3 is TGTGCCAGCGATCCCTGGGGGCGCGGCTACACCTTC. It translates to CASDPWGRGYTF. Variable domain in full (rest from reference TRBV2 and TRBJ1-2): EPEVTQTPSHQVTQMGQEVILRCVPISNHLYFYWYRQILGQKVEFLVSFYNNEISEKSEIFDDQFSVERPDGSNFTLKIRSTKLEDSAMYFCASDPWGRGYTFGSGTRLTVV.

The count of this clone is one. The CDR3 is CASSMGTGGSYEQYF. DNA for the CDR3: TGTGCCAGTAGTATGGGGACCGGGGGCTCCTACGAGCAGTACTTC. V gene TRBV19 combines with J gene TRBJ2-7, with D tentatively TRBD2 (6 bases). The V end lost 3 bases, the J end lost 0 bases, and 12 bases lay between the germline ends. The CDR3 has 15 residues. Germline V gives CDR1 LNHDA, CDR2 SQIVND (reference sequence).

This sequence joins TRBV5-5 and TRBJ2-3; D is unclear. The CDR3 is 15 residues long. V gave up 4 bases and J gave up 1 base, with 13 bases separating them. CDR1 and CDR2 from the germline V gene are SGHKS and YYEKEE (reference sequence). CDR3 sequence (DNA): TGTGCCAGCAGCCCCGGTGGACCCGGCACAGATACGCAGTATTTT. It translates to CASSPGGPGTDTQYF. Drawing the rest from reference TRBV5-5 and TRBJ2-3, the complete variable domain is DAGVTQSPTHLIKTRGQQVTLRCSPISGHKSVSWYQQVLGQGPQFIFQYYEKEERGRGNFPDRFSARQFPNYSSELNVNALLLGDSALYLCASSPGGPGTDTQYFGPGTRLTVL.

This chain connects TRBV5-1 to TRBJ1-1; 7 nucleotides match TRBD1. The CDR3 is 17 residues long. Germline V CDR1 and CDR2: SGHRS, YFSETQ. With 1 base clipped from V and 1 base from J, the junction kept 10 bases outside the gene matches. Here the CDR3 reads CASSLYPPGGENTEAFF. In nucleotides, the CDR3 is TGCGCCAGCAGCTTGTATCCGCCAGGGGGGGAGAACACTGAAGCTTTCTTT.

The CDR3 DNA is TGTGCCAGCCGGGCGACTGAAGCTTTCTTT. It encodes CASRATEAFF. The J gene is TRBJ1-1, the V gene TRBV2; D ambiguous. The CDR3 runs 10 residues. Germline V CDR1 and CDR2: SNHLY, FYNNEI. V shed 8 bases and J shed 5 bases, with 6 bases lying between them.

The CDR3 bases are TGTGCCAGCAGCCCCGACAGGGGGACCACAGATACGCAGTATTTT. It translates to CASSPDRGTTDTQYF. The chain has TRBV7-6 and TRBJ2-3; 9 nucleotides line up with TRBD1. The J segment lost 2 bases and the V segment lost 5 bases, leaving 5 bases of the junction unmatched. This CDR3 has 15 amino acids. The germline V gene has CDR1 SGHVS and CDR2 FNYEAQ.

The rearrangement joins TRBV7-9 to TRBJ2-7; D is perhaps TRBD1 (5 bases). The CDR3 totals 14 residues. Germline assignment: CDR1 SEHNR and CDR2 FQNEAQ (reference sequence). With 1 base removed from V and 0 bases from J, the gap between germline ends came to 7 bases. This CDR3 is CASSLGGPSYEQYV. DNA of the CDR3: TGTGCCAGCAGCTTAGGGGGCCCCTCCTACGAGCAGTACGTC.

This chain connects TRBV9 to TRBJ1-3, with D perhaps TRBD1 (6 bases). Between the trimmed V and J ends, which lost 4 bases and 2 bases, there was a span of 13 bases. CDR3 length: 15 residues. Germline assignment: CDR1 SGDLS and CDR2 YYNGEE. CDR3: CASSLRGGPGNTIYF. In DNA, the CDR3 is TGTGCCAGCAGCCTCAGAGGGGGACCTGGAAACACCATATATTTT.

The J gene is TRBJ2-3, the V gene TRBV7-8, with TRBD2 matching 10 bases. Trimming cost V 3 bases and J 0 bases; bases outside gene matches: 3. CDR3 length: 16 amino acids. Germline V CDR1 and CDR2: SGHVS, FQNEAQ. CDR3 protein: CASSFQAGGSTDTQYF. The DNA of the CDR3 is TGTGCCAGCAGCTTTCAAGCGGGGGGGAGCACAGATACGCAGTATTTT.

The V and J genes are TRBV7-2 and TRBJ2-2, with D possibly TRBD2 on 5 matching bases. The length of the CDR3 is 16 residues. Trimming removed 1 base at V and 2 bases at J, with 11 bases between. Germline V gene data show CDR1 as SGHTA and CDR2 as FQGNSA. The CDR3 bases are TGTGCCAGCAGCTTAGTCGGAGGAGCTAACACCGGGGAGCTGTTTTTT. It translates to CASSLVGGANTGELFF.